These T cell receptor beta chains were read from a single sample in a study of low-dose radiotherapy and immunotherapy resistance in tumors. In TCRdb, the reads were re-called with MiXCR into one record per CDR3 protein. The sample yields 95,000 to 100,000 distinct CDR3 sequences, roughly 20% seen once. The input for sequencing was PBMCs, taken after low-dose radiotherapy plus immunotherapy. Receptor source: a male donor with prostate cancer. The CDR3 runs from the conserved cysteine through the conserved F or W. Fields, in order: V gene, J gene, clone size, D gene, CDR3 DNA, CDR3 protein. A D gene is named only where the DNA matches it firmly. Clone sizes are given selectively: once, few, many, or a class where the clone is expanded.

v_call: TRBV28; j_call: TRBJ2-3; clone_size: many; d_call: TRBD2; cdr3_nt: TGTGCCAGCAGTTTATCCCCTAGACTAGCGGGGGCCAGCGATACGCAGTATTTT; cdr3_aa: CASSLSPRLAGASDTQYF
v_call: TRBV25-1; j_call: TRBJ2-7; clone_size: NA; d_call: NA; cdr3_nt: TGTGCCAGCAGCCCCTCAAGTGGGGACGAGCAGTACTTC; cdr3_aa: CASSPSSGDEQYF
v_call: TRBV20-1; j_call: TRBJ1-6; clone_size: many; d_call: NA; cdr3_nt: TGCAGTGCCAGAGTTCCGGGCCGCGCCTATAATTCACCCCTCCACTTT; cdr3_aa: CSARVPGRAYNSPLHF
v_call: TRBV28; j_call: TRBJ2-1; clone_size: NA; d_call: NA; cdr3_nt: TGTGCCAGCAGTTCACCCCCGGAGAGTAGCTCCTACAATGAGCAGTTCTTC; cdr3_aa: CASSSPPESSSYNEQFF
v_call: TRBV7-2; j_call: TRBJ2-2; clone_size: many; d_call: TRBD2; cdr3_nt: TGTGCCAGCAGCTTAGACCGCCCGCTAGCGGGGGACACCGGGGAGCTGTTTTTT; cdr3_aa: CASSLDRPLAGDTGELFF
v_call: TRBV25-1; j_call: TRBJ1-6; clone_size: many; d_call: NA; cdr3_nt: TGTGCCAGCAGTGAATTGAGACAGCGCGAATCTTTCCAAAATTCACCCCTCCACTTT; cdr3_aa: CASSELRQRESFQNSPLHF
v_call: TRBV5-1; j_call: TRBJ1-5; clone_size: many; d_call: NA; cdr3_nt: TGCGCCAGCAGCCTAGGGGACGGAAACAATCAGCCCCAGCATTTT; cdr3_aa: CASSLGDGNNQPQHF
v_call: TRBV12-3/TRBV12-4; j_call: TRBJ2-5; clone_size: many; d_call: NA; cdr3_nt: TGTGCCAGCAGTTTAGCGCGGGGAGAGACCCAGTACTTC; cdr3_aa: CASSLARGETQYF
v_call: TRBV5-4; j_call: TRBJ1-2; clone_size: many; d_call: NA; cdr3_nt: TGTGCCAGCAGCTTGGACAGACATGGCGGCTACACCTTC; cdr3_aa: CASSLDRHGGYTF
v_call: TRBV10-3; j_call: TRBJ2-5; clone_size: NA; d_call: NA; cdr3_nt: TGTGCCATCAGTGAGGACGGAGGGACCCAGTACTTC; cdr3_aa: CAISEDGGTQYF
v_call: TRBV5-4; j_call: TRBJ1-2; clone_size: many; d_call: NA; cdr3_nt: TGTGCCAGCAGCGAACAGGGACTTGATGGCTACACCTTC; cdr3_aa: CASSEQGLDGYTF
v_call: TRBV10-3; j_call: TRBJ2-3; clone_size: NA; d_call: NA; cdr3_nt: TGTGCCATCAGTGATGCCACTAGTGATACGCAGTATTTT; cdr3_aa: CAISDATSDTQYF
v_call: TRBV28; j_call: TRBJ1-6; clone_size: many; d_call: NA; cdr3_nt: TGTGCCAGCAGTTTTGGGGGGGTGGAGAATTCACCCCTCCACTTT; cdr3_aa: CASSFGGVENSPLHF
v_call: TRBV6-2/TRBV6-3; j_call: TRBJ2-7; clone_size: many; d_call: NA; cdr3_nt: TGTGCCAGCAGTTATACGGACAGAGGACGTTACGAGCAGTACTTC; cdr3_aa: CASSYTDRGRYEQYF
v_call: TRBV29-1; j_call: TRBJ1-1; clone_size: many; d_call: NA; cdr3_nt: TGCAGCGCCCACGACCGGCCTAGCGTAGCTTTCTTT; cdr3_aa: CSAHDRPSVAFF
v_call: TRBV6-2/TRBV6-3; j_call: TRBJ1-2; clone_size: NA; d_call: TRBD1; cdr3_nt: TGTGCCAGCAGCGGAGGGACAGGGGGTGGCTATGGCTACACCTTC; cdr3_aa: CASSGGTGGGYGYTF
v_call: TRBV4-2; j_call: TRBJ1-5; clone_size: NA; d_call: NA; cdr3_nt: TGTGCCAGCAGCTTGGCAGACACGTATCAGCCCCAGCAGTTT; cdr3_aa: CASSLADTYQPQQF
v_call: TRBV5-1; j_call: TRBJ2-7; clone_size: NA; d_call: TRBD2; cdr3_nt: TGCGCCAGCAGCATATACCAACCGGGACTAGCGGCCCCGAGCTCCTACGAGCAGTACTTC; cdr3_aa: CASSIYQPGLAAPSSYEQYF
v_call: TRBV5-5; j_call: TRBJ2-4; clone_size: once; d_call: NA; cdr3_nt: TGTGCCAGCAGCTTGATAGGAGGGGGGACCAAAAACATTCAGTACTTC; cdr3_aa: CASSLIGGGTKNIQYF
v_call: TRBV2; j_call: TRBJ1-5; clone_size: NA; d_call: TRBD1; cdr3_nt: TGTGCCAGCAAGGGCGGAGGACAGGGAGGATCGGTGAGCAATCAGCCCCAGCATTTT; cdr3_aa: CASKGGGQGGSVSNQPQHF
v_call: TRBV7-2; j_call: TRBJ2-7; clone_size: many; d_call: TRBD2; cdr3_nt: TGTGCCAGCAGCTTCCGGGGAGGGGCGTCCTACGAGCAGTACTTC; cdr3_aa: CASSFRGGASYEQYF
v_call: TRBV20-1; j_call: TRBJ2-6; clone_size: many; d_call: NA; cdr3_nt: TGCAGTGCTAGGGCTCTCAACGTCCTGACTTTC; cdr3_aa: CSARALNVLTF
v_call: TRBV21-1; j_call: TRBJ2-7; clone_size: NA; d_call: NA; cdr3_nt: NA; cdr3_aa: CASTNQTSMYLCASAPGISYEQYF
v_call: TRBV5-4; j_call: TRBJ2-5; clone_size: few; d_call: NA; cdr3_nt: TGTGCCAGCAGCTTCTCCGGCGGGGAAGAGACCCAGTACTTC; cdr3_aa: CASSFSGGEETQYF
v_call: TRBV5-1; j_call: TRBJ1-1; clone_size: many; d_call: NA; cdr3_nt: TGCGCCAGCTTGGGGCCCTCGAACACTGAAGCTTTCTTT; cdr3_aa: CASLGPSNTEAFF
v_call: TRBV6-8; j_call: TRBJ2-1; clone_size: NA; d_call: NA; cdr3_nt: TGTGCCAGCAGTTACTCGACTTCTGGGAAGAGTGAGCAGTTCTTC; cdr3_aa: CASSYSTSGKSEQFF
v_call: TRBV5-1; j_call: TRBJ2-1; clone_size: NA; d_call: NA; cdr3_nt: TGCGCCAGCAGCGGTGTAGGGGTTGTCAATGAGCAGTTCTTC; cdr3_aa: CASSGVGVVNEQFF
v_call: TRBV29-1; j_call: TRBJ2-7; clone_size: many; d_call: NA; cdr3_nt: TGCAGCGTAGGCCCGGGGAAGCGAGAGCAGTACTTC; cdr3_aa: CSVGPGKREQYF
v_call: TRBV11-2; j_call: TRBJ2-5; clone_size: many; d_call: NA; cdr3_nt: TGTGCCAGCAGCCCCAGACGGTCCCCCCAAGAGACCCAGTACTTC; cdr3_aa: CASSPRRSPQETQYF
v_call: TRBV12-3/TRBV12-4; j_call: TRBJ2-7; clone_size: NA; d_call: NA; cdr3_nt: TGTGCCAGCAGTCAATCATACCTGGACGAGCAGTACTTC; cdr3_aa: CASSQSYLDEQYF
v_call: TRBV29-1; j_call: TRBJ2-7; clone_size: NA; d_call: TRBD2; cdr3_nt: TGCAGCGTTGAAAAGGCTAGCGGATCCACCCAGCAGTACTTC; cdr3_aa: CSVEKASGSTQQYF
v_call: TRBV13; j_call: TRBJ2-3; clone_size: many; d_call: NA; cdr3_nt: TGTGCCAGCAGCTTACGGTACTTGTGGGATACGCAGTATTTT; cdr3_aa: CASSLRYLWDTQYF
v_call: TRBV6-2/TRBV6-3; j_call: TRBJ2-1; clone_size: many; d_call: TRBD2; cdr3_nt: TGCGCCAGCATTAGTAGCGGGGGGAGTAATGAGCAGTTCTTC; cdr3_aa: CASISSGGSNEQFF
v_call: TRBV5-5; j_call: TRBJ1-1; clone_size: once; d_call: TRBD1; cdr3_nt: TGTGCCAGCAGTCCGACAGGGGAAGTGGGCACTGAAGCTTTCTTT; cdr3_aa: CASSPTGEVGTEAFF
v_call: TRBV14; j_call: TRBJ2-7; clone_size: many; d_call: NA; cdr3_nt: TGTGCCAGCAGCTGGGGGAACGAGCAGTACTTC; cdr3_aa: CASSWGNEQYF
v_call: TRBV6-1; j_call: TRBJ2-1; clone_size: many; d_call: NA; cdr3_nt: TGTGCCAGCAAGAGATCGGTCGACAGTAGGAATGAGCAGTTCTTC; cdr3_aa: CASKRSVDSRNEQFF
v_call: TRBV7-2; j_call: TRBJ2-2; clone_size: many; d_call: TRBD2; cdr3_nt: TGTGCCAGCACCCCCGGGACTAGGGACACCGGGGAGCTGTTTTTT; cdr3_aa: CASTPGTRDTGELFF